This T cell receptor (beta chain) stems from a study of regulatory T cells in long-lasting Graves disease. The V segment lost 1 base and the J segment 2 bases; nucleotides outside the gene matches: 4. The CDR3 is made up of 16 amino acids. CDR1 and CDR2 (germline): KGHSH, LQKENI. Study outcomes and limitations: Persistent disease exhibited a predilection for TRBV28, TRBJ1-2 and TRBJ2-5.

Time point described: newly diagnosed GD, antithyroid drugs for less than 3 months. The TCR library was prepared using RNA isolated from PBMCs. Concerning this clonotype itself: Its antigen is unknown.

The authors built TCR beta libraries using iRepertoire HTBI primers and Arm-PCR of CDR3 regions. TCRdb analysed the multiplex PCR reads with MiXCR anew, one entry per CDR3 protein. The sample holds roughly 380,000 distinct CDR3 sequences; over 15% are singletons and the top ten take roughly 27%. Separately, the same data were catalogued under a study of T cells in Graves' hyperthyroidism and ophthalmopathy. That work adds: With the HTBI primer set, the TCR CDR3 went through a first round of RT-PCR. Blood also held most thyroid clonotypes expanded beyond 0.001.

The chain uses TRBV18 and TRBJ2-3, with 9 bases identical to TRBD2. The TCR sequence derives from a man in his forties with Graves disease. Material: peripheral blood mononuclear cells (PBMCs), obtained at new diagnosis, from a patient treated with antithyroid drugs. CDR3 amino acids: CASSPLAGAYTDTQYF. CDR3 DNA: TGTGCCAGCTCACCACTAGCGGGGGCATACACAGATACGCAGTATTTT.